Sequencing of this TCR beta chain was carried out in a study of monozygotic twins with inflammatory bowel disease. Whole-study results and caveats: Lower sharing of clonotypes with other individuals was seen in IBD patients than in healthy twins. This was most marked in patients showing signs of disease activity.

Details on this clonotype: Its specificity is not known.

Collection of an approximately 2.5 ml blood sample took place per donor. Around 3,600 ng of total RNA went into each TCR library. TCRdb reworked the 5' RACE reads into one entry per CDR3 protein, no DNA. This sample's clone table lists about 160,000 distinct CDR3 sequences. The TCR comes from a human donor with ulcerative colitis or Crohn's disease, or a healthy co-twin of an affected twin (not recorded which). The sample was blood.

This CDR3 is CAWSVIYRLEAFF. The genes are TRBV30 and TRBJ1-1. This CDR3 has 13 amino acids. The germline gives CDR1 GTSNPN, CDR2 SVGIG (reference sequence).